Listed below are T cell receptor beta chains from one sample, sequenced in a study of blood T cell repertoires in COVID-19. The repertoire was sequenced with immunoSEQ multiplex PCR; TCRdb's copy has only in-frame clones and lacks some. The table lists hundreds of thousands of clones, roughly 88% of them singletons. The sample was peripheral blood. Receptors were obtained from a man older than 75 with acute or convalescent COVID-19. Each CDR3 is given with its conserved first and last residue. A D gene is named only where the DNA matches it firmly. The size field is filled for only some rows; it gives once, few, many or a size class.

abundance | d_gene | j_gene | v_gene | CDR3aa | CDR3nt
once | TRBD1 | TRBJ2-6 | TRBV9 | CASSSKRTGGSGANVLTF | TGTGCCAGCAGCTCCAAGAGGACAGGGGGCTCTGGGGCCAACGTCCTGACTTTC
NA | TRBD2 | TRBJ2-7 | TRBV7-2 | CASSFTSGSSYEQYF | TGTGCCAGCAGCTTTACTAGCGGGAGCTCCTACGAGCAGTACTTC
NA | NA | TRBJ2-2 | TRBV28 | CASSFLDLGNTGELFF | TGTGCCAGCAGTTTCCTAGACTTAGGGAACACCGGGGAGCTGTTTTTT
NA | NA | TRBJ2-1 | TRBV2 | CASSGRGIDNEQFF | TGTGCCAGCAGCGGCAGGGGTATAGACAATGAGCAGTTCTTC
once | TRBD2 | TRBJ2-7 | TRBV6-7 | CASSYEEKGSSGPSSYEQYF | TGTGCCAGCAGTTACGAAGAAAAAGGGTCTAGCGGGCCTTCCTCCTACGAGCAGTACTTC
NA | NA | TRBJ2-7 | TRBV20-1 | CSASKTAYEQYF | TGCAGTGCTAGTAAAACAGCCTACGAGCAGTACTTC
NA | NA | TRBJ1-2 | TRBV7-2 | CASSRSSQPNYGYTF | TGTGCCAGCAGCCGGTCGAGCCAACCTAACTATGGCTACACCTTC
NA | NA | TRBJ2-3 | TRBV6-6 | CASSDTGQPTDTQYF | TGTGCCAGCAGTGACACGGGACAACCCACAGATACGCAGTATTTT
NA | NA | TRBJ2-2 | TRBV28 | CASSFTGTGKLFF | TGTGCCAGCAGCTTCACAGGGACGGGGAAGCTGTTTTTT
NA | NA | TRBJ2-1 | TRBV7-2 | CASSPGGYLGGEQFF | TGTGCCAGCAGCCCCGGGGGGTACCTAGGGGGTGAGCAGTTCTTC
NA | NA | TRBJ2-6 | TRBV6-1 | CASSEGTARSGANVLTF | TGTGCCAGCAGTGAAGGGACAGCCCGGTCCGGGGCCAACGTCCTGACTTTC
NA | TRBD1 | TRBJ2-2 | TRBV19 | CATLRGQGVTGELFF | TGTGCCACTCTCAGAGGACAGGGGGTAACCGGGGAGCTGTTTTTT
NA | TRBD1 | TRBJ2-1 | TRBV19 | CASLGRGIFYNEQFF | TGTGCCAGCCTGGGCAGGGGGATTTTCTACAATGAGCAGTTCTTC
NA | NA | TRBJ2-3 | TRBV7-2 | CASSPQVADTQYF | TGTGCCAGCAGCCCTCAGGTAGCAGATACGCAGTATTTT
NA | NA | TRBJ1-5 | TRBV5-1 | CASSLSSNQPQHF | TGCGCCAGCAGCTTGTCGAGCAATCAGCCCCAGCATTTT
NA | NA | TRBJ2-5 | TRBV6-6 | CASSYPETETQYF | TGTGCCAGCAGTTACCCGGAGACAGAGACCCAGTACTTC
NA | TRBD2 | TRBJ2-7 | TRBV7-2 | CASSYEGTSGTYEQYF | TGTGCCAGCAGCTACGAAGGGACTAGCGGGACCTACGAGCAGTACTTC
NA | NA | TRBJ1-2 | TRBV9 | CASSVARNGDNYGYTF | TGTGCCAGCAGCGTAGCTCGGAACGGAGATAACTATGGCTACACCTTC
NA | TRBD1 | TRBJ1-5 | TRBV5-1 | CASSSGGDQPQHF | TGCGCCAGCAGCTCAGGGGGCGATCAGCCCCAGCATTTT
NA | NA | TRBJ2-1 | TRBV11-1 | CASTLGGRGNEQFF | TGTGCCAGCACCCTAGGGGGGCGGGGGAATGAGCAGTTCTTC
NA | TRBD1 | TRBJ1-1 | TRBV29-1 | CSAQTGGNTEAFF | TGCAGCGCTCAGACAGGGGGGAACACTGAAGCTTTCTTT
NA | TRBD1 | TRBJ2-1 | TRBV29-1 | CSVASTGGWSEQFF | TGCAGCGTTGCCTCGACAGGGGGGTGGTCCGAGCAGTTCTTC
NA | NA | TRBJ1-1 | TRBV7-9 | CASSLDSGNLAFF | TGTGCCAGCAGCTTAGACAGCGGGAATTTAGCTTTCTTT
NA | NA | TRBJ1-2 | TRBV7-2 | CASSLAAGTNYGYTF | TGTGCCAGCAGCTTAGCAGCAGGTACTAACTATGGCTACACCTTC
NA | TRBD1 | TRBJ1-4 | TRBV4-1 | CASSLRQGRVDEKLFF | TGCGCCAGCAGCCTAAGACAGGGGAGGGTAGATGAAAAACTGTTTTTT